This T cell receptor (beta chain) is from a study of T cell responses to AZD1222 COVID-19 vaccine. The repertoire was sequenced with immunoSEQ multiplex PCR; TCRdb's copy has only in-frame clones and lacks some. The table lists approximately 130,000 clones, around nine tenths of them singletons. This receptor was taken from an adult who received the AZD1222 COVID-19 vaccine. Sequenced material: peripheral blood, taken 28 days after the second AZD1222 dose.

The CDR3 spells CASSSRLAGLQETQYF. The CDR3 DNA reads TGTGCCAGCAGCTCCCGACTAGCGGGGTTACAAGAGACCCAGTACTTC. J is TRBJ2-5 and V is TRBV7-2; 11 bases line up with TRBD2. This CDR3 spans 16 amino acids. V lost 4 bases, J lost 2 bases, and 6 bases stayed unmatched. CDR1 and CDR2 (germline): SGHTA, FQGNSA.